What follows is one T cell receptor (beta chain) and its context. This record comes from a study of blood T cell repertoires in COVID-19. Study context: The samples span acute and convalescent COVID-19 from the United States, Italy and Spain. PBMCs, B-cell-depleted T cells, or T cells were the source of the cDNA or gDNA that made up the material.

This CDR3 is 14 amino acids long. Per germline, CDR1 ENHRY and CDR2 SYGVKD. J was trimmed by 6 bases and V by 3 bases; bases with no gene match: 5. Seattle-derived patients entered the study during active infection and were followed longitudinally. In the source study's methods: The assay estimated nucleated cells by amplifying reference gene primers. Generated by immunoSEQ multiplex PCR, the TCRdb table keeps only in-frame clones and is missing some. Clone size and the V and J calls come from that table; the DNA yielded D and trimming. The table includes approximately 190,000 clones, 82% detected once.

Sequenced: peripheral blood. The TCR sequence derives from an older woman with COVID-19, enrolled during active disease. The rearrangement links TRBV10-3 to TRBJ1-2, with TRBD1 identical over 9 bases. CDR3 sequence reads: CAISEDRGGNGYTF. CDR3 DNA sequence: TGTGCCATCAGTGAAGACAGGGGGGGGAATGGCTACACCTTC.